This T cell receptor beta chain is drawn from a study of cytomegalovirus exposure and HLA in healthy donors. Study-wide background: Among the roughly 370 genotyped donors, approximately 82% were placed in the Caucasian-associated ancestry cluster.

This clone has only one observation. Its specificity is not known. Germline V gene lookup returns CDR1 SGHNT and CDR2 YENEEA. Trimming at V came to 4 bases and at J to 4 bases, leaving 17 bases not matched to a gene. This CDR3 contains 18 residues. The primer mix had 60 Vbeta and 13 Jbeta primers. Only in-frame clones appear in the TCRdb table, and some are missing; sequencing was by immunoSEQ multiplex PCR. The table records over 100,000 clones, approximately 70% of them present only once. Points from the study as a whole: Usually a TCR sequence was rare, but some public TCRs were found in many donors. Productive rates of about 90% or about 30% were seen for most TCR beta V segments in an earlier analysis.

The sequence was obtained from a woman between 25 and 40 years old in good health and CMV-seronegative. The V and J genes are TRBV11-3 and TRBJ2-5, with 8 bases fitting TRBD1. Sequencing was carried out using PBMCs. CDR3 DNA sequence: TGTGCCAGCAGCTCTGGAGTCGGCAGGGGGCGTCCACTAGAGACCCAGTACTTC. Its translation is CASSSGVGRGRPLETQYF. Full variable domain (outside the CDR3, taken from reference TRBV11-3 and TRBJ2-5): EAGVVQSPRYKIIEKKQPVAFWCNPISGHNTLYWYLQNLGQGPELLIRYENEEAVDDSQLPKDRFSAERLKGVDSTLKIQPAELGDSAVYLCASSSGVGRGRPLETQYFGPGTRLLVL.